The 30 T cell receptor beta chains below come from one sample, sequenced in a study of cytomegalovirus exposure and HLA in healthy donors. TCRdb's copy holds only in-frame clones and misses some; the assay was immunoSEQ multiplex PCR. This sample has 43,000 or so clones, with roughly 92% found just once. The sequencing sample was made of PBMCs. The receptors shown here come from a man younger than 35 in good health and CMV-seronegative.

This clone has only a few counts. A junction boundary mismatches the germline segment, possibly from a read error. In nucleotides, the CDR3 is TGTGCTAGCAGCCCCGGGACAGGGGGTAATCAAGAGACCCAGTACTTC. It is translated as CASSPGTGGNQETQYF. The chain joins TRBV7-7 to TRBJ2-5; TRBD1 matches at 11 bases. This CDR3 is 16 amino acids long. Germline V gene sequence: CDR1 SSHAT, CDR2 FNYEAQ (reference sequence).

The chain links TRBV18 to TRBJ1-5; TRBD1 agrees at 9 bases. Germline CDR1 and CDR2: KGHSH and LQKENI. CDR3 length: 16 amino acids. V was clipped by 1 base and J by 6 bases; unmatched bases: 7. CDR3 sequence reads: CASSPLGTGNIQPQHF. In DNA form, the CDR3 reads TGTGCCAGCTCACCACTAGGGACAGGGAACATTCAGCCCCAGCATTTT.

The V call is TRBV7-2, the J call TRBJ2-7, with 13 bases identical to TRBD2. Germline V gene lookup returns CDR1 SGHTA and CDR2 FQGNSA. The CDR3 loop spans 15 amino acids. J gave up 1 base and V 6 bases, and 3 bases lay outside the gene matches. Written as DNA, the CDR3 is TGTGCCAGCAGGCGGACTAGCGGGAGTTCCTACGAGCAGTACTTC. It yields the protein CASRRTSGSSYEQYF.

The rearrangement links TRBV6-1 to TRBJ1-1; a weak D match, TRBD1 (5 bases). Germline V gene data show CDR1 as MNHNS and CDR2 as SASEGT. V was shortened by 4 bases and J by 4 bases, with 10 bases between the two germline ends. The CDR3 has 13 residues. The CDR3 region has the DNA TGTGCCAGCAGTGCTGGGGCGAGCACTGAAGCTTTCTTT. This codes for CASSAGASTEAFF.

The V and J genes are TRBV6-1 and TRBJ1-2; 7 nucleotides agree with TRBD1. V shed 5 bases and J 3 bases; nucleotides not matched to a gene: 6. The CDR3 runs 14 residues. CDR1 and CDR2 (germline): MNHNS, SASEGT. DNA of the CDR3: TGTGCCAGCAGTTTACGACAGGGAGACTATGGCTACACCTTC. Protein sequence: CASSLRQGDYGYTF.

The CDR3: CASTRDRGRDTQYF. CDR3 bases: TGTGCCAGTACCCGGGACAGGGGTCGAGATACGCAGTATTTT. The chain has TRBV6-6 and TRBJ2-3; 10 bases are shared with TRBD1. CDR1 MNHNY and CDR2 SVGAGI come from the germline V gene (reference sequence). The CDR3 has 14 amino acids. J lost 5 bases, V lost 9 bases, and 8 bases had no gene match.

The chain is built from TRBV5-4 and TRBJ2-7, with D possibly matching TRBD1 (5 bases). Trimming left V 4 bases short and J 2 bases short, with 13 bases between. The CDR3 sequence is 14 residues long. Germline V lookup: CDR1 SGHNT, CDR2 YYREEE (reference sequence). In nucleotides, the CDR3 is TGTGCCAGCAGCGTCTCCACAGGAGCCTACGAGCAGTACTTC. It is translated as CASSVSTGAYEQYF.

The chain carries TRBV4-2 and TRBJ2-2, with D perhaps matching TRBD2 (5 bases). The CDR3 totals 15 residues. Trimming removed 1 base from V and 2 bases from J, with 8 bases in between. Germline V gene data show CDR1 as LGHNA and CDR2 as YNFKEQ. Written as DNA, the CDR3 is TGTGCCAGCAGCCAAGGGACTTCTAACACCGGGGAGCTGTTTTTT. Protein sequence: CASSQGTSNTGELFF.

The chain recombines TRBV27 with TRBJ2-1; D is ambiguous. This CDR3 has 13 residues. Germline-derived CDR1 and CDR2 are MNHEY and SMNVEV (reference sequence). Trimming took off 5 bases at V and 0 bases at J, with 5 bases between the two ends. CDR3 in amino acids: CASSPYSYNEQFF. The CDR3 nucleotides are TGTGCCAGCAGTCCCTACTCCTACAATGAGCAGTTCTTC.

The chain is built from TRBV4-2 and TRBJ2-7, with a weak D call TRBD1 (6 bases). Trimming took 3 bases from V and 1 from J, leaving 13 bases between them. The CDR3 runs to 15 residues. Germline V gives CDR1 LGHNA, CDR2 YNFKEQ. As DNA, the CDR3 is TGTGCCAGCAGCCAGGGTCCCGACAGGTCCTACGAGCAGTACTTC. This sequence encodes CASSQGPDRSYEQYF.

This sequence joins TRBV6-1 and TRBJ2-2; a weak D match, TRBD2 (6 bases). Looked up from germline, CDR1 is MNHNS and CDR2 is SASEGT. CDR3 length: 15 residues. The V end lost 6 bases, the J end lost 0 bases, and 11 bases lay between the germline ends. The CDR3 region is CASRGAGANTGELFF. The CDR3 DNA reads TGTGCCAGCAGGGGAGCGGGTGCGAACACCGGGGAGCTGTTTTTT.

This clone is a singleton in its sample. The CDR3 protein is CASRFKGAEAFF. DNA of the CDR3: TGTGCCAGCAGATTCAAGGGGGCAGAAGCTTTCTTT. V usage is TRBV6-5 and J usage is TRBJ1-1, with 7 bases matching TRBD1. The CDR3 runs to 12 residues. CDR1 MNHEY and CDR2 SVGAGI come from the germline V gene. With 6 bases clipped from V and 8 bases from J, the junction kept 6 bases outside the gene matches.

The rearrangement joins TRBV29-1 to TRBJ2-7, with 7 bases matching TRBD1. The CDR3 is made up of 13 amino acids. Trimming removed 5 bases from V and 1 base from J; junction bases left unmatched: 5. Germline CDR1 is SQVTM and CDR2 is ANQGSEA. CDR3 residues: CSVSETGSYEQYF. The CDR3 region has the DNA TGCAGCGTTAGTGAGACAGGGTCCTACGAGCAGTACTTC.

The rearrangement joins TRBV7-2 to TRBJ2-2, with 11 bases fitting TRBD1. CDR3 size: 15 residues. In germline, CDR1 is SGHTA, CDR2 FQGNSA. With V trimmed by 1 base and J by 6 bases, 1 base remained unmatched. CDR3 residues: CASSLVDRGPGELFF. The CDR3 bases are TGTGCCAGCAGCTTAGTGGACAGGGGGCCCGGGGAGCTGTTTTTT.

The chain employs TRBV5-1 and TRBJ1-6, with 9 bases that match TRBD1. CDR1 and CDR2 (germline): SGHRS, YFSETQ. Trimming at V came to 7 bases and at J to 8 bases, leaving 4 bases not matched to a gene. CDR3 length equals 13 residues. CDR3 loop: CASSWDRDSPLHF. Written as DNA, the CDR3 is TGCGCCAGCTCCTGGGACAGGGATTCACCCCTCCACTTT.

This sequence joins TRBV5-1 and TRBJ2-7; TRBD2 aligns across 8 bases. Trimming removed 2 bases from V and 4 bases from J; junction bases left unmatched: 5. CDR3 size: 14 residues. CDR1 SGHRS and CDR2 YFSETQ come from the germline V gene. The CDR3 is CASSFRGRIYEQYF. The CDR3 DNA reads TGCGCCAGCAGCTTTCGCGGGAGGATTTACGAGCAGTACTTC.

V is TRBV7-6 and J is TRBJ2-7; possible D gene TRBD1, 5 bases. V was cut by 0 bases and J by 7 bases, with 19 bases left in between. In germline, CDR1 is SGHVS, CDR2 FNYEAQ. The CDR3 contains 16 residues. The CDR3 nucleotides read TGTGCCAGCAGCTTAGCGCAACAGACAGTAGTGAGGGAGCAGTACTTC. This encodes CASSLAQQTVVREQYF.

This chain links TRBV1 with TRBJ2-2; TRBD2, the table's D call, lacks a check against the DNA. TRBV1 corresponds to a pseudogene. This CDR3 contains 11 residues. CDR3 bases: TGCCGGCGGGGTTTCACCGGGGAGCTGTTTTTT. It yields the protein CRRGFTGELFF.

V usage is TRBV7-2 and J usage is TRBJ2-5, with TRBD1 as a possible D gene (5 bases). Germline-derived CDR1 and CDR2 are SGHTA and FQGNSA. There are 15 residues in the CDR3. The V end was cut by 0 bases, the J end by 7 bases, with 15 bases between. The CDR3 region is CASSLAQQPQGTQYF. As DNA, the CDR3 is TGTGCCAGCAGCTTAGCGCAACAACCTCAGGGGACCCAGTACTTC. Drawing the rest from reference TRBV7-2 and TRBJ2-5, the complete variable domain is GAGVSQSPSNKVTEKGKDVELRCDPISGHTALYWYRQSLGQGLEFLIYFQGNSAPDKSGLPSDRFSAERTGGSVSTLTIQRTQQEDSAVYLCASSLAQQPQGTQYFGPGTRLLVL.

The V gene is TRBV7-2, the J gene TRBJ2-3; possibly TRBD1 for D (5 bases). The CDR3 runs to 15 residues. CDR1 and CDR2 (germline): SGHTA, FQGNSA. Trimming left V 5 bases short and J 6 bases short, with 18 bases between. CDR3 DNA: TGTGCCAGCAGCCTCCCTTTTGGGGCTTCCGATACGCAGTATTTT. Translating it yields CASSLPFGASDTQYF.

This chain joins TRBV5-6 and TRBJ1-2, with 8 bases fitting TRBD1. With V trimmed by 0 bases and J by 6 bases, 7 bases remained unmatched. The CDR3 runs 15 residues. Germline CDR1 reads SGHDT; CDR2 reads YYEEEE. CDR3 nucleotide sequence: TGTGCCAGCAGCTTGGAGTACAGGGGGTCTCATGGCTACACCTTC. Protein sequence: CASSLEYRGSHGYTF. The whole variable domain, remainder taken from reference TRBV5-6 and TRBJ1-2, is DAGVTQSPTHLIKTRGQQVTLRCSPKSGHDTVSWYQQALGQGPQFIFQYYEEEERQRGNFPDRFSGHQFPNYSSELNVNALLLGDSALYLCASSLEYRGSHGYTFGSGTRLTVV.

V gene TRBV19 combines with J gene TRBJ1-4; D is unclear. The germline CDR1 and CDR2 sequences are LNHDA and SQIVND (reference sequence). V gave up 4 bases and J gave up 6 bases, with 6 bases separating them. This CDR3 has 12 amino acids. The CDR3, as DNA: TGTGCCAGTAGTACCCTACATGAAAAACTGTTTTTT. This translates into CASSTLHEKLFF.

CDR3 in DNA: TGTGCCAGCAGCTGGGGGGGCAGTACCTACGAGCAGTACTTC. Residues: CASSWGGSTYEQYF. The rearrangement uses TRBV14 and TRBJ2-7, with D possibly TRBD2 on 7 matching bases. The germline V gene has CDR1 SGHDN and CDR2 FVKESK. The CDR3 contains 14 residues. V was shortened by 5 bases and J by 2 bases, with 13 bases between the two germline ends.

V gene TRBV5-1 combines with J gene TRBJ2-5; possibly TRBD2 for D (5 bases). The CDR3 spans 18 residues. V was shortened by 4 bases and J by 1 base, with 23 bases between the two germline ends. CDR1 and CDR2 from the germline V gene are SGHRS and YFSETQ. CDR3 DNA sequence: TGCGCCAGCAGCCTTTTCCAGCGGAGAACCCCTGCCCAAGAGACCCAGTACTTC. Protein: CASSLFQRRTPAQETQYF.

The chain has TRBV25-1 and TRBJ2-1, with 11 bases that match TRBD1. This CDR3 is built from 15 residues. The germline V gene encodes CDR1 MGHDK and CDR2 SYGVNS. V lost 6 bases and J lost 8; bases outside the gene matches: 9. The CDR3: CASSPGQGVLDEQFF. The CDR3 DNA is TGTGCCAGCAGCCCGGGACAGGGGGTCTTGGATGAGCAGTTCTTC. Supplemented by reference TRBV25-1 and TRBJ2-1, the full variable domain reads EADIYQTPRYLVIGTGKKITLECSQTMGHDKMYWYQQDPGMELHLIHYSYGVNSTEKGDLSSESTVSRIRTEHFPLTLESARPSHTSQYLCASSPGQGVLDEQFFGPGTRLTVL.

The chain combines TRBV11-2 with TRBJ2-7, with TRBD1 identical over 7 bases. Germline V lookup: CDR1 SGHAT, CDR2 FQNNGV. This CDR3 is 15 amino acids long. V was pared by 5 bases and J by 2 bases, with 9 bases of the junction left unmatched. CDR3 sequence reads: CASSPEWDSAYEQYF. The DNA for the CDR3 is TGTGCCAGCAGCCCGGAATGGGACAGTGCCTACGAGCAGTACTTC.

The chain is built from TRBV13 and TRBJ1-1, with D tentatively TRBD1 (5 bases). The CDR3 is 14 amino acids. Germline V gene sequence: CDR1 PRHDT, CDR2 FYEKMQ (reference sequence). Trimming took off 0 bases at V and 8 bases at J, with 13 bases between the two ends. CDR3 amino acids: CASSLGAGIPEAFF. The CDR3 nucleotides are TGTGCCAGCAGCTTAGGAGCAGGGATTCCCGAAGCTTTCTTT.

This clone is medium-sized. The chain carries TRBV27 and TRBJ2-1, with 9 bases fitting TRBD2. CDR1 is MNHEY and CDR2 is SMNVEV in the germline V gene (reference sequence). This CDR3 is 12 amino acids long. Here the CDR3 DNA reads TGTGGTAGCGGGGGTCCCTACAATGAGCAGTTCTTC. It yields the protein CGSGGPYNEQFF.

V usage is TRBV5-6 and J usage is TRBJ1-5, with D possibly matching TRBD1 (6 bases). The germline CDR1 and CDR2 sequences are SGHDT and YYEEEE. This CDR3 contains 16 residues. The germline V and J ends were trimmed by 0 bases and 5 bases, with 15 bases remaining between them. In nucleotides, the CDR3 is TGTGCCAGCAGCTTGGCGGGACACATCGCGGATCAGCCCCAGCATTTT. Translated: CASSLAGHIADQPQHF.

CDR3 protein: CASSLNGARETQYF. The CDR3 DNA sequence: TGTGCCAGCAGCTTAAATGGGGCTAGAGAGACCCAGTACTTC. The V gene is TRBV11-2, the J gene TRBJ2-5, with a tentative D call TRBD1 (5 bases). Looked up from germline, CDR1 is SGHAT and CDR2 is FQNNGV. V was clipped by 2 bases and J by 4 bases, with 11 bases between them. CDR3 size: 14 residues.